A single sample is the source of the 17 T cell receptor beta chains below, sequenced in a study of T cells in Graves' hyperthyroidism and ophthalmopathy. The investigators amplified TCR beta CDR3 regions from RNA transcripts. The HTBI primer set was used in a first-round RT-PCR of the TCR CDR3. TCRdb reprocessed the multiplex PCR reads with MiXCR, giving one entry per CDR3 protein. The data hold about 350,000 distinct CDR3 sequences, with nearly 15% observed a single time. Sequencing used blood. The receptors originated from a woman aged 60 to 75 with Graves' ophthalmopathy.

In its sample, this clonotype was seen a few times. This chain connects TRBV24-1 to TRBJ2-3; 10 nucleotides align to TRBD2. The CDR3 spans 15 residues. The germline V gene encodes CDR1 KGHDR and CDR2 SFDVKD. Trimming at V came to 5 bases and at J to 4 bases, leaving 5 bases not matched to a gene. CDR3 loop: CATSGASGSADTQYF. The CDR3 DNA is TGTGCCACCAGTGGGGCTAGCGGGAGCGCAGATACGCAGTATTTT.

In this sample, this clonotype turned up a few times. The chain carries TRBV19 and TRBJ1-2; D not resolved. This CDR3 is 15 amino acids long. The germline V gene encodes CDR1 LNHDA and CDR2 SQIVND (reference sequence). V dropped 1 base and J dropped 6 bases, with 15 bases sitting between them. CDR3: CASSIGLRGSDGYTF. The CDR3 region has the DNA TGTGCCAGTAGTATAGGCCTCCGTGGGTCGGATGGCTACACCTTC.

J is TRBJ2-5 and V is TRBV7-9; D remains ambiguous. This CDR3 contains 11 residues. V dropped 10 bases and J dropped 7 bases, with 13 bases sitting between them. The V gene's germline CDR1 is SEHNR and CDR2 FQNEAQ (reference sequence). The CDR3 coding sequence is TGTGCCACTGACGGCCCGGGGACCCAGTACTTC. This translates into CATDGPGTQYF.

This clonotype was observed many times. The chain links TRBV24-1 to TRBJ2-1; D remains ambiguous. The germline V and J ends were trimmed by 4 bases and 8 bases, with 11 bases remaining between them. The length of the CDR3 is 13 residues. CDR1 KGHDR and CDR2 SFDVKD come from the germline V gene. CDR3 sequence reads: CATSEWLGHEQFF. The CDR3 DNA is TGTGCCACCAGTGAATGGCTAGGACATGAGCAGTTCTTC.

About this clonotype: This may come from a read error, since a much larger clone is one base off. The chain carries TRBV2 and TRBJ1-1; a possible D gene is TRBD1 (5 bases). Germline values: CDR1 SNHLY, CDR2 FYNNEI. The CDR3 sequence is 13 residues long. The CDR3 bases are TGTGCCGGGGGAAGGCAATTGAACACTGAAGCTCTCTTT. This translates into CAGGRQLNTEALF.

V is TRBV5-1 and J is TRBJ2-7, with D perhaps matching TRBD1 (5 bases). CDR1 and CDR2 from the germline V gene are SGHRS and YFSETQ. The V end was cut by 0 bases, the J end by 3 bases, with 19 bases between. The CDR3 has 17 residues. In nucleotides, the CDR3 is TGCGCCAGCAGCTTGGGAGAGGTTACAGGTTACGTCTACGAGCAGTACTTC. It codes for CASSLGEVTGYVYEQYF.

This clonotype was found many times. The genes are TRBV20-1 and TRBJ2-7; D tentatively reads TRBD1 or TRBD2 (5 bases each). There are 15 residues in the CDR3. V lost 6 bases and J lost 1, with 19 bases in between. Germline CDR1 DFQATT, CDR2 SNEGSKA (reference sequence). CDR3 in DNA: TGCAGTGCCCCTGACGCCGGGACCCCTTCCTACGAGCAGTACTTC. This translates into CSAPDAGTPSYEQYF.

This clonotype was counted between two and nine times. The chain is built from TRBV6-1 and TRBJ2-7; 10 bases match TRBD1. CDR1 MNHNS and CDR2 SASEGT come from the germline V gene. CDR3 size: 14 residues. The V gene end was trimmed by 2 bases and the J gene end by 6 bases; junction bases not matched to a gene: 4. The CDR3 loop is CASSERQGAGEQYF. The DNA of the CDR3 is TGTGCCAGCAGTGAAAGACAGGGGGCCGGCGAGCAGTACTTC.

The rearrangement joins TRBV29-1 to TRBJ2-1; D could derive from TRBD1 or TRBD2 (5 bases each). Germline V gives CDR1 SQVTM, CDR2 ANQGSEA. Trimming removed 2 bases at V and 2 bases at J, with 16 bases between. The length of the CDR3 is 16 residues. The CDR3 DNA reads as TGCAGCGTTGAAAAGGGGCTACTGGGGGCCTACAATGAGCAGTTCTTC. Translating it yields CSVEKGLLGAYNEQFF.

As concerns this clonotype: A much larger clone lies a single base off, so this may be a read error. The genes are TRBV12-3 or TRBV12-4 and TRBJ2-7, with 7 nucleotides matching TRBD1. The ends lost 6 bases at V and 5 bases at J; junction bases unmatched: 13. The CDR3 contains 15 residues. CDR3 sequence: CASSLGTASFHEQYF. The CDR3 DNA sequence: TGTGCCAGCAGCCTAGGGACAGCTTCTTTCCACGAGCAGTACTTC.

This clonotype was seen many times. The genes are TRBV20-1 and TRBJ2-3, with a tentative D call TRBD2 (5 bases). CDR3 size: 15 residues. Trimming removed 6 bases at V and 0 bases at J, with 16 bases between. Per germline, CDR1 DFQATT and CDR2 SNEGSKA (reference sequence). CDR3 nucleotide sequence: TGCAGTGCCAGCGGTCGCGGCGGGAGCACAGATACGCAGTATTTT. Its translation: CSASGRGGSTDTQYF.

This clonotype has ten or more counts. CDR3 nucleotide sequence: TGTGCCAGCAGCCAAGTCAGCAGTAGCGGGAGGGGCACAGATACGCAGTATTTT. Amino acid sequence: CASSQVSSSGRGTDTQYF. The chain employs TRBV4-2 and TRBJ2-3, with 11 bases identical to TRBD2. V was pared by 1 base and J by 1 base, with 7 bases of the junction left unmatched. This CDR3 has 18 amino acids. The germline gives CDR1 LGHNA, CDR2 YNFKEQ.

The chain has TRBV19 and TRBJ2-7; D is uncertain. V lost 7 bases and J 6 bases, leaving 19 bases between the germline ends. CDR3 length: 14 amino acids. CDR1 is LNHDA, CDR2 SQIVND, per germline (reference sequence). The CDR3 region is CASKGLESPGEQYF. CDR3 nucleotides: TGTGCCAGTAAAGGTCTAGAGTCTCCTGGCGAGCAGTACTTC.

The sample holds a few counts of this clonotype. The CDR3 is CSARALRGYGYTF. The CDR3 DNA is TGCAGTGCTAGAGCTCTCAGGGGCTATGGCTACACCTTC. V usage is TRBV20-1 and J usage is TRBJ1-2, with D possibly matching TRBD1 (6 bases). CDR3 length equals 13 residues. The germline V gene has CDR1 DFQATT and CDR2 SNEGSKA (reference sequence). Trimming left V 1 base short and J 4 bases short, with 10 bases between.

The CDR3 spells CASSFFSGGAGEQFF. CDR3 nucleotide sequence: TGCGCCAGCAGCTTTTTTAGCGGGGGGGCGGGTGAGCAGTTCTTC. This chain uses TRBV5-1 with TRBJ2-1; TRBD2 matches at 11 bases. The CDR3 runs to 15 residues. V lost 2 bases, J lost 9 bases, and 7 bases stayed unmatched. Germline assignment: CDR1 SGHRS and CDR2 YFSETQ.

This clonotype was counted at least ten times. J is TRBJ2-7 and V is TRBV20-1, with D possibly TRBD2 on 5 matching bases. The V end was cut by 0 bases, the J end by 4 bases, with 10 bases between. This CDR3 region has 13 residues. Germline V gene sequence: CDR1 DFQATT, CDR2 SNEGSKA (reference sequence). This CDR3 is CSAREEAIYEQYF. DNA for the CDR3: TGCAGTGCTAGAGAGGAGGCAATTTACGAGCAGTACTTC.

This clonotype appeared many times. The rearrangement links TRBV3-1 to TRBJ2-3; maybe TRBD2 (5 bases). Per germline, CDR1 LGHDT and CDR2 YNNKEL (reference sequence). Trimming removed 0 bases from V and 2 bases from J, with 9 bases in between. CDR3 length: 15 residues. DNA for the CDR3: TGTGCCAGCAGCCAAGATCCAGCGGACACAGATACGCAGTATTTT. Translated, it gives CASSQDPADTDTQYF.